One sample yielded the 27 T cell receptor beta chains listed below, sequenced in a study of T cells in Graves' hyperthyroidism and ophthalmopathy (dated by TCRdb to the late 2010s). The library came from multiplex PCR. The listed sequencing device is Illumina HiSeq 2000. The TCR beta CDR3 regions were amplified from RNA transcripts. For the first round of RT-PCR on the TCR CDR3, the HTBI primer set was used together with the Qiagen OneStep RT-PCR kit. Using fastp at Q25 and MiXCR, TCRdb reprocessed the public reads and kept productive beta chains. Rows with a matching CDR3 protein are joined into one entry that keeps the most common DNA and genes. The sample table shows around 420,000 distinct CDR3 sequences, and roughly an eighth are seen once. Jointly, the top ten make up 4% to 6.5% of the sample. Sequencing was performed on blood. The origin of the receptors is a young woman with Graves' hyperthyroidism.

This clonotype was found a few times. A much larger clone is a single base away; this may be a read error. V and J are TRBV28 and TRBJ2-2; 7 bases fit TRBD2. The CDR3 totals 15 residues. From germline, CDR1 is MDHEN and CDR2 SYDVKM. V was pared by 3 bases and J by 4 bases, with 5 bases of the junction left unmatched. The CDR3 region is CASSFGGTSTGELFF. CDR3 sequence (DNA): TGTGCCAGCAGTTTCGGGGGGACGAGCACCGGGGAGCTGTTTTTT.

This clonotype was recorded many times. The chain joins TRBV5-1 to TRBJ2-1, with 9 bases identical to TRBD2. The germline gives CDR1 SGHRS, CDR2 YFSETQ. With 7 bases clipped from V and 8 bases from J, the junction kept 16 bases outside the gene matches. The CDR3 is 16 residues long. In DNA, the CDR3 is TGCGCCAGCCGCTCTAATAAAGCGGGAGGTTTCTATGAGCAGTTCTTC. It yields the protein CASRSNKAGGFYEQFF.

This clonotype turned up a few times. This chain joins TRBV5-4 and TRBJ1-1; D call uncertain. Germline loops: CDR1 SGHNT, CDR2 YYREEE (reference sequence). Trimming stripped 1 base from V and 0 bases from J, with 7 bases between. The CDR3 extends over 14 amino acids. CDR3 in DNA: TGTGCCAGCAGCTTGTGGCGGGTGAACACTGAAGCTTTCTTT. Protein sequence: CASSLWRVNTEAFF. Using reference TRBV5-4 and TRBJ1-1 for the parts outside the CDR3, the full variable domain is ETGVTQSPTHLIKTRGQQVTLRCSSQSGHNTVSWYQQALGQGPQFIFQYYREEENGRGNFPPRFSGLQFPNYSSELNVNALELDDSALYLCASSLWRVNTEAFFGQGTRLTVV.

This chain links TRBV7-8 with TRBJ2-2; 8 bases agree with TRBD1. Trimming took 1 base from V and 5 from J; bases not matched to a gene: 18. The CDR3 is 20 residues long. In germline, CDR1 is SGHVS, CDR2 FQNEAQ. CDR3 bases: TGTGCCAGCAGCTTAGGGCCCAGCCGAACAGGGGGTCGGGCGACCGGGGAGCTGTTTTTT. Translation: CASSLGPSRTGGRATGELFF.

This CDR3 reads CASSNGQSGNTIYF. The CDR3 DNA sequence: TGCGCCAGCAGCAACGGACAGTCTGGAAACACCATATATTTT. The chain has TRBV5-1 and TRBJ1-3, with D perhaps matching TRBD1 (6 bases). Germline V gene data show CDR1 as SGHRS and CDR2 as YFSETQ. Trimming shortened V by 4 bases and J by 1 base, and 9 bases separated the two germline ends. The CDR3 covers 14 residues.

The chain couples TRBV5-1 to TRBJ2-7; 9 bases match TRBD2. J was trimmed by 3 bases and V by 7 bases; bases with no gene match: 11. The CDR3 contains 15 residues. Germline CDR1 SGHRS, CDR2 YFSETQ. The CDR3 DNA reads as TGCGCCAGCCACGGGGTGCGGGAGGGCCGCTACGAGCAGTACTTC. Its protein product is CASHGVREGRYEQYF.

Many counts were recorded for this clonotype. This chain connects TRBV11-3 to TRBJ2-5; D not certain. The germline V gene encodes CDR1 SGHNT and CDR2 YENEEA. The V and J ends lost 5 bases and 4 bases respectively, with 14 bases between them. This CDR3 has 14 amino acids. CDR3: CASSPLVAGETQYF. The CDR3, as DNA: TGTGCCAGCAGCCCGTTAGTGGCAGGAGAGACCCAGTACTTC.

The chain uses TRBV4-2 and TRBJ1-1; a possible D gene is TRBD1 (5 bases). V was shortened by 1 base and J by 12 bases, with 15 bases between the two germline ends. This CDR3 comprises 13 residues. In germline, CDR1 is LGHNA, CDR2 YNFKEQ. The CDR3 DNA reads TGTGCCAGCAGCCAAGCTGGGGCCGCGATAACTTTCTTT. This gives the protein CASSQAGAAITFF.

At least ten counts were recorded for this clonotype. CDR3 DNA: TGTGCCAGCAGCCAAGACTACGGTACCTACGAGCAGTACTTC. Protein: CASSQDYGTYEQYF. The chain is built from TRBV3-1 and TRBJ2-7; D is undetermined. Trimming cost V 0 bases and J 2 bases, with 8 bases left between them. The CDR3 consists of 14 residues. CDR1 and CDR2 (germline): LGHDT, YNNKEL (reference sequence).

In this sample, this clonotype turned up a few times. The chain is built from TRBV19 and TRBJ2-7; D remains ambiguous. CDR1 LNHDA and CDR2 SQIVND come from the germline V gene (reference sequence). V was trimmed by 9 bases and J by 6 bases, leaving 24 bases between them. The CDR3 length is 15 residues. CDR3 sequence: CASPPLLEFICEQYF. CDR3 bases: TGTGCCAGCCCCCCTTTGTTAGAGTTTATATGCGAGCAGTACTTC.

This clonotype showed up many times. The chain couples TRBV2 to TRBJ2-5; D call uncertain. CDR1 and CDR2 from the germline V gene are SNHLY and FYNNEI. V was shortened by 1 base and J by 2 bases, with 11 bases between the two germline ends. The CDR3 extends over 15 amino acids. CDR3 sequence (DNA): TGTGCCAGCAGTGAAGTCCGTGGTGGACAAGAGACCCAGTACTTC. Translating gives CASSEVRGGQETQYF.

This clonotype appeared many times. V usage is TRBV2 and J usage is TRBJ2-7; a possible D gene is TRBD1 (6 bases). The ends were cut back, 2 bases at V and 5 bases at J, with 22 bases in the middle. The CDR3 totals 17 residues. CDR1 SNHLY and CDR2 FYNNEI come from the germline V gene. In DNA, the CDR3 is TGTGCCAGCAGTGAAAGAGCACAGGGAACGAGTGAAAACGAGCAGTACTTC. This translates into CASSERAQGTSENEQYF.

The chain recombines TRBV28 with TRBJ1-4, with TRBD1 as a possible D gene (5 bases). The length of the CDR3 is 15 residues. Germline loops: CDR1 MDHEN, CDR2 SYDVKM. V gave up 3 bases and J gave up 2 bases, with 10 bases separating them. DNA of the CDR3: TGTGCCAGCAGTTTCTTGACAGACACTAATGAAAAACTGTTTTTT. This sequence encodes CASSFLTDTNEKLFF.

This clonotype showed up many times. The CDR3: CSTPGDGPQETQYF. In nucleotides, the CDR3 is TGCAGCACACCCGGGGACGGACCTCAAGAGACCCAGTACTTC. This chain links TRBV29-1 with TRBJ2-5; D may correspond to TRBD1 or TRBD2 (5 bases each). This CDR3 has 14 residues. V dropped 8 bases and J dropped 2 bases, with 18 bases sitting between them. Germline V lookup: CDR1 SQVTM, CDR2 ANQGSEA.

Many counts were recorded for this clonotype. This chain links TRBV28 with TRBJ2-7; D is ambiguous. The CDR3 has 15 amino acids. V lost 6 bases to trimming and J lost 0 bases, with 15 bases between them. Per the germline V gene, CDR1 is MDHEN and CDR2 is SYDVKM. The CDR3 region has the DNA TGTGCCAGCAGCCGCTTCGGTGGGTTCTCCTACGAGCAGTACTTC. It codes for CASSRFGGFSYEQYF. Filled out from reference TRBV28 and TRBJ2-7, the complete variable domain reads DVKVTQSSRYLVKRTGEKVFLECVQDMDHENMFWYRQDPGLGLRLIYFSYDVKMKEKGDIPEGYSVSREKKERFSLILESASTNQTSMYLCASSRFGGFSYEQYFGPGTRLTVT.

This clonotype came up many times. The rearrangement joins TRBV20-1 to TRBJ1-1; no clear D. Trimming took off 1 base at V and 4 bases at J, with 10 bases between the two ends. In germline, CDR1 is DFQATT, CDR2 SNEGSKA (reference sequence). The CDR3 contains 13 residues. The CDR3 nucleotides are TGCAGTGCTAGAGTGGGGTTGGGCACTGAAGCTTTCTTT. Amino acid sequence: CSARVGLGTEAFF.

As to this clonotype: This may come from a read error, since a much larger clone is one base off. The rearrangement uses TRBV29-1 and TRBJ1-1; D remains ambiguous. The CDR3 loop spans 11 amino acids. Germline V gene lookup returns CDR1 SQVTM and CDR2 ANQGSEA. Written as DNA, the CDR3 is TGCAGCGTTAGATCTTCAGCCGAAGCTTTATTT. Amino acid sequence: CSVRSSAEALF.

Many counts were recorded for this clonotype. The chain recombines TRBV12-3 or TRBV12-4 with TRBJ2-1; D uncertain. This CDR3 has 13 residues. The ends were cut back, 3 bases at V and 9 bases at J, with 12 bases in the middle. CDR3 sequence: CASSFLTTAEQFF. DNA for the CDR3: TGTGCCAGCAGTTTTCTGACCACCGCTGAGCAGTTCTTC.

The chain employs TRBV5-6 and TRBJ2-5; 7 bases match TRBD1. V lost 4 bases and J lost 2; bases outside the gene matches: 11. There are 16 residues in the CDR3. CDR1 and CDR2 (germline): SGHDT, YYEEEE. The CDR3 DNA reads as TGTGCCAGCAGCGTTGACAGGGTCCGCAGTCAAGAGACCCAGTACTTC. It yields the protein CASSVDRVRSQETQYF.

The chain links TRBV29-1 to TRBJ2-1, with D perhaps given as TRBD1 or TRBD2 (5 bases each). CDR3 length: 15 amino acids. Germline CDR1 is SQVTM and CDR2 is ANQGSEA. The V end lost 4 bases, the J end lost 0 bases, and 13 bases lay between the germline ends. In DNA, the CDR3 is TGCAGCGTTGTAGGGTCAGGGAGCTCCTACAATGAGCAGTTCTTC. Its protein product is CSVVGSGSSYNEQFF.

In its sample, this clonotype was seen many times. CDR3 amino acids: CATNLAGDISYNEQFF. The CDR3 DNA follows: TGTGCCACCAACTTAGCGGGAGACATCTCCTACAATGAGCAGTTCTTC. The V call is TRBV10-3, the J call TRBJ2-1; 9 bases fit TRBD2. Germline V lookup: CDR1 ENHRY, CDR2 SYGVKD. The CDR3 is 16 amino acids. J was trimmed by 0 bases and V by 10 bases; bases with no gene match: 10.

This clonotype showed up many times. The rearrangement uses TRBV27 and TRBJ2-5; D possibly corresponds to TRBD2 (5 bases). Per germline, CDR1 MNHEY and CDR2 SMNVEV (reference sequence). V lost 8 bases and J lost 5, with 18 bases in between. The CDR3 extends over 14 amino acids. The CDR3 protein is CASGLGGGYETQYF. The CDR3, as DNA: TGTGCCAGCGGACTCGGAGGAGGTTACGAGACCCAGTACTTC.

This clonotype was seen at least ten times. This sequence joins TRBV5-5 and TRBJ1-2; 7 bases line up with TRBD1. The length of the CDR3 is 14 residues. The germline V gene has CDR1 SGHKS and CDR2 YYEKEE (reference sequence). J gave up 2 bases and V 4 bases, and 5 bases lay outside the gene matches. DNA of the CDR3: TGTGCCAGCAGCAGCACAGGGGCGAACTATGGCTACACCTTC. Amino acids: CASSSTGANYGYTF.

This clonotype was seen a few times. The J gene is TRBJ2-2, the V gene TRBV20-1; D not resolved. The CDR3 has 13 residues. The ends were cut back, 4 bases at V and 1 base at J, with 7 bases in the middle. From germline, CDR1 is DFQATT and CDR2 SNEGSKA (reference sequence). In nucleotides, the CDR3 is TGCAGTGCTAAGGGAAAGAACACCGGGGAGCTGTTTTTT. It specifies CSAKGKNTGELFF.

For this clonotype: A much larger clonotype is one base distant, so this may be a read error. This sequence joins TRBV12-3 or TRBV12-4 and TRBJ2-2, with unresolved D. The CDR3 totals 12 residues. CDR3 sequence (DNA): TGTGCCGGCAGTAAGAACACCGGGGAGCTGTTTTTT. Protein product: CAGSKNTGELFF.

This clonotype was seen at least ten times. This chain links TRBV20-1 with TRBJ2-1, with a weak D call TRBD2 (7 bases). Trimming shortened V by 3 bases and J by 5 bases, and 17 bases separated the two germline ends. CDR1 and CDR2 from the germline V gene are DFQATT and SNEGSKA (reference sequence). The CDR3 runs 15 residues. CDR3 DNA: TGCAGTGCTAGTAGGGGGGAGGGCCCCCACAATGAGCAGTTCTTC. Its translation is CSASRGEGPHNEQFF.

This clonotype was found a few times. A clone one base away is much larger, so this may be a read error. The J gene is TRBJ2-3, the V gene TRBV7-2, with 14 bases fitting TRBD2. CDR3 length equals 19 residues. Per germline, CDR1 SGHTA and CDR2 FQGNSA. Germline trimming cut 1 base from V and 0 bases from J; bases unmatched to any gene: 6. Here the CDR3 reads CASSLGLAGGVPSTDTQYF. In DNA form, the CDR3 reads TGTGCCAGCAGCTTAGGACTAGCGGGAGGGGTCCCTAGCACAGATACGCAGTATTTT.